This TCR beta chain was profiled in a study of OX40 agonist ivuxolimab in advanced cancers. Sequencing was performed with immunoSEQ multiplex PCR; in TCRdb, only in-frame clones are kept and a portion is missing. The sample yields fewer than 120,000 clones, approximately 89% seen once. This CDR3 contains 17 residues. Germline V gene data show CDR1 as MDHEN and CDR2 as SYDVKM. The germline V and J ends were trimmed by 2 bases and 0 bases, with 14 bases remaining between them. V gene TRBV28 combines with J gene TRBJ2-4; D is undetermined. The TCR comes from an adult with an advanced solid tumor such as melanoma, head and neck, liver or kidney cancer. This sample comprised CD4+ or CD8+ T cells sorted from blood, obtained in a trial of the OX40 agonist ivuxolimab. CDR3 in amino acids: CASSLRSLSLAKNIQYF. For the CDR3, the DNA is TGTGCCAGCAGTTTACGGAGCTTGAGCCTAGCCAAAAACATTCAGTACTTC.